Following are 24 T cell receptor beta chains from one sample sequenced in a study of blood T cell repertoires in COVID-19. Assay used: immunoSEQ multiplex PCR; TCRdb lists only in-frame clones, some missing. The sample records 250,000 to 350,000 clones, more than 80% being singletons. Sequences were obtained from PBMCs or T cells enriched from blood (not recorded which). These receptors were taken from a woman aged 30 to 39 who had recovered from COVID-19.

The V and J genes are TRBV27 and TRBJ2-5, with 9 bases fitting TRBD2. Germline V gives CDR1 MNHEY, CDR2 SMNVEV (reference sequence). This CDR3 region has 15 residues. With 0 bases clipped from V and 5 bases from J, the junction kept 4 bases outside the gene matches. CDR3 DNA: TGTGCCAGCAGTTTATCTAGCGGGAGATTCGAGACCCAGTACTTC. It translates to CASSLSSGRFETQYF.

Written as DNA, the CDR3 is TGTGCCAGCAGTCCAACAACAGGGGTTGGAACAGATACGCAGTATTTT. The encoded protein is CASSPTTGVGTDTQYF. V and J are TRBV27 and TRBJ2-3; 7 nucleotides match TRBD1. The CDR3 runs 16 residues. Germline V gives CDR1 MNHEY, CDR2 SMNVEV (reference sequence). Germline trimming cut 5 bases from V and 3 bases from J; bases unmatched to any gene: 11.

This clone was seen a few times. The chain carries TRBV24-1 and TRBJ2-1, with TRBD2 matching over 7 bases. V gave up 5 bases and J gave up 7 bases; unmatched junction bases: 13. The CDR3 runs to 16 residues. Germline CDR1 reads KGHDR; CDR2 reads SFDVKD. As DNA, the CDR3 is TGTGCCACCAGTGCAAAGGGACTATCGCTGAGGAATGAGCAGTTCTTC. Its protein is CATSAKGLSLRNEQFF.

This chain uses TRBV11-1 with TRBJ2-1; the D gene is possibly TRBD1 (6 bases). The CDR3 is 14 amino acids. From germline, CDR1 is SGHAT and CDR2 FQDESV (reference sequence). Trimming shortened V by 4 bases and J by 5 bases, and 12 bases separated the two germline ends. CDR3 DNA sequence: TGTGCCAGCAGCTCACCCAGGGGAAACAATGAGCAGTTCTTC. This encodes CASSSPRGNNEQFF.

This sequence joins TRBV5-4 and TRBJ2-3, with D unresolved. V was cut by 3 bases and J by 6 bases, with 5 bases left in between. This CDR3 region has 11 residues. Germline CDR1 SGHNT, CDR2 YYREEE (reference sequence). CDR3 sequence (DNA): TGTGCCAGCAGCTCAATCGATACGCAGTATTTT. Protein product: CASSSIDTQYF.

The chain joins TRBV4-1 to TRBJ2-7; weak D call: TRBD2 (8 bases). The V end lost 4 bases, the J end lost 2 bases, and 30 bases lay between the germline ends. Germline V CDR1 and CDR2: MGHRA, YSYEKL. The CDR3 is 20 residues long. CDR3 sequence (DNA): TGCGCCAGCAGCCTCCAGGGGGGAGGACTCGGACTAGCCCTAGCCTACGAGCAGTACTTC. Protein sequence: CASSLQGGGLGLALAYEQYF.

Concerning this clone itself: Different DNA sequences within this sample yield the same CDR3. The chain has TRBV24-1 and TRBJ2-2, with D possibly being TRBD1 (5 bases). V was clipped by 4 bases and J by 3 bases, with 8 bases between them. Germline CDR1 KGHDR, CDR2 SFDVKD. This CDR3 comprises 14 residues. This CDR3 reads CATSEGRDTGELFF. The CDR3 DNA follows: TGTGCCACCAGTGAGGGCAGGGACACCGGGGAGCTGTTTTTT.

CDR3 loop: CASSGTPSGLAKNIQYF. Written as DNA, the CDR3 is TGTGCCAGCTCGGGAACCCCTAGCGGCCTAGCCAAAAACATTCAGTACTTC. The chain has TRBV2 and TRBJ2-4; 7 nucleotides line up with TRBD2. Losses at the gene ends were 8 bases for V and 0 bases for J; bases not matched to a gene: 13. The CDR3 runs 17 residues. Per germline, CDR1 SNHLY and CDR2 FYNNEI.

The genes are TRBV6-2 or TRBV6-3 and TRBJ2-2; 12 bases align to TRBD2. V shed 3 bases and J 4 bases; nucleotides not matched to a gene: 6. The CDR3 runs 17 residues. CDR1 is MNHEY, CDR2 SVGEGT, per germline. The DNA of the CDR3 is TGTGCCAGCAGTTATCTAGCGGGAGGGCCGGTCACCGGGGAGCTGTTTTTT. Amino acids: CASSYLAGGPVTGELFF.

The chain combines TRBV4-3 with TRBJ2-3; D possibly corresponds to TRBD1 (5 bases). This CDR3 is built from 16 residues. Germline lookup yields CDR1 LGHNA and CDR2 YSLEER. V was cut by 2 bases and J by 3 bases, with 15 bases left in between. The CDR3 here is CASSQNPQGLTDTQYF. CDR3 DNA sequence: TGCGCCAGCAGCCAAAACCCCCAGGGCCTTACAGATACGCAGTATTTT.

The CDR3 DNA follows: TGCGCCAGCAGCACAGGGACAGGGGGACACGAGCAGTACTTC. Encoded protein: CASSTGTGGHEQYF. The chain joins TRBV5-1 to TRBJ2-7; the match to TRBD1 covers 11 bases. The trim removed 4 bases at V and 5 bases at J, leaving 5 bases unmatched. The germline CDR1 and CDR2 sequences are SGHRS and YFSETQ. The CDR3 extends over 14 amino acids.

This sequence joins TRBV29-1 and TRBJ1-2; D is ambiguous. The V and J ends lost 2 bases and 4 bases respectively, with 8 bases between them. CDR3 size: 12 residues. CDR1 is SQVTM and CDR2 is ANQGSEA in the germline V gene. The CDR3 here is CSVEKELYGYTF. CDR3 nucleotide sequence: TGCAGCGTTGAAAAGGAGCTCTATGGCTACACCTTC.

This clone was observed a few times. The chain couples TRBV13 to TRBJ1-1; D possibly corresponds to TRBD1 (6 bases). CDR1 PRHDT and CDR2 FYEKMQ come from the germline V gene (reference sequence). Deletions cut 0 bases from V and 4 bases from J, with 9 bases between. This CDR3 is 14 amino acids long. CDR3: CASSLGRGATEAFF. The CDR3, as DNA: TGTGCCAGCAGCTTAGGACGGGGGGCCACTGAAGCTTTCTTT.

The chain carries TRBV29-1 and TRBJ2-6; TRBD1 aligns across 8 bases. Germline CDR1 and CDR2: SQVTM and ANQGSEA. This CDR3 has 14 residues. Trimming cost V 5 bases and J 4 bases; bases outside gene matches: 4. The CDR3: CSVSDRAGANVLTF. CDR3 DNA: TGCAGCGTTTCGGACAGGGCGGGGGCCAACGTCCTGACTTTC.

The chain has TRBV20-1 and TRBJ1-2; D remains ambiguous. This CDR3 comprises 10 residues. Germline V gene lookup returns CDR1 DFQATT and CDR2 SNEGSKA (reference sequence). Trimming took off 6 bases at V and 8 bases at J, with 10 bases between the two ends. CDR3: CSAAQYGYTF. The CDR3 DNA follows: TGCAGTGCGGCACAGTACGGCTACACCTTC.

CDR3 sequence: CASSIGAGTSGKDTQYF. In DNA form, the CDR3 reads TGTGCCAGTAGTATAGGCGCCGGGACTAGCGGAAAAGATACGCAGTATTTT. This chain links TRBV19 with TRBJ2-3; 11 bases fit TRBD2. The V and J ends lost 1 base and 5 bases, in that order; junction bases with no gene match: 8. Germline assignment: CDR1 LNHDA and CDR2 SQIVND (reference sequence). This CDR3 is built from 17 residues.

The chain is built from TRBV14 and TRBJ2-3, with 14 bases identical to TRBD2. Germline CDR1 is SGHDN and CDR2 is FVKESK. After removal of 3 bases from V and 3 bases from J, the junction contained 2 bases not matched to a gene. The CDR3 is 16 residues long. The CDR3 spells CASSHRTSGRTDTQYF. The CDR3, as DNA: TGTGCCAGCAGCCACCGGACTAGCGGGAGGACAGATACGCAGTATTTT.

This clone was observed a single time. This sequence joins TRBV6-4 and TRBJ2-7, with D possibly matching TRBD1 (5 bases). This CDR3 is built from 12 residues. V lost 5 bases and J lost 6, with 11 bases in between. Germline V gene lookup returns CDR1 MRHNA and CDR2 SNTAGT. CDR3 region: CASSNFRVEQYF. As DNA, the CDR3 is TGTGCCAGCAGTAACTTCAGGGTCGAGCAGTACTTC.

V usage is TRBV6-6 and J usage is TRBJ2-1; TRBD1 is a possible D gene (6 bases). Germline CDR1 is MNHNY and CDR2 is SVGAGI (reference sequence). Trimming removed 6 bases from V and 8 bases from J, with 17 bases in between. The CDR3 is made up of 14 amino acids. The DNA for the CDR3 is TGTGCCAGCAGCCCGCTTCTACAGGGCCATGAGCAGTTCTTC. Its protein product is CASSPLLQGHEQFF.

This chain links TRBV6-1 with TRBJ2-7, with 10 bases that match TRBD1. With V trimmed by 3 bases and J by 7 bases, 9 bases remained unmatched. The CDR3 has 15 residues. CDR1 MNHNS and CDR2 SASEGT come from the germline V gene. CDR3 sequence: CASSDTGQGRREQYF. The CDR3 coding sequence is TGTGCCAGCAGTGATACGGGACAGGGGAGAAGAGAGCAGTACTTC.

The chain couples TRBV24-1 to TRBJ2-3; 14 positions match TRBD2. The germline gives CDR1 KGHDR, CDR2 SFDVKD. This CDR3 is built from 16 residues. Trimming removed 4 bases from V and 6 bases from J; junction bases left unmatched: 5. The CDR3 region has the DNA TGTGCCACCAGTGACCCGACTAGCGGGAGGGGGGATACGCAGTATTTT. Translation: CATSDPTSGRGDTQYF.

Concerning this clone itself: Other DNA sequences in the same sample also yield this CDR3. The chain employs TRBV12-3 or TRBV12-4 and TRBJ1-1, with D perhaps matching TRBD1 (6 bases). Trimming left V 6 bases short and J 1 base short, with 9 bases between. The CDR3 extends over 13 amino acids. CDR3: CASSLTGNTEAFF. For the CDR3, the DNA is TGTGCCAGCAGCTTGACAGGGAACACTGAAGCTTTCTTT.

The gene calls are TRBV24-1 and TRBJ2-3, with 14 bases lining up with TRBD2. Germline V CDR1 and CDR2: KGHDR, SFDVKD. There are 15 residues in the CDR3. V trimming: 4 bases; J trimming: 8 bases; junction bases outside the gene matches: 4. The CDR3 spells CATSDGTSGSGTQYF. CDR3 nucleotides: TGTGCCACCAGTGACGGGACTAGCGGGAGTGGTACGCAGTATTTT.

The V and J genes are TRBV7-2 and TRBJ2-7; 10 positions match TRBD2. Trimming cost V 0 bases and J 7 bases; bases outside gene matches: 9. This CDR3 comprises 16 residues. Germline CDR1 reads SGHTA; CDR2 reads FQGNSA. CDR3 in DNA: TGTGCCAGCAGCTTAGCGAGAGCGGGAGGGCCACGGGAGCAGTACTTC. The encoded protein is CASSLARAGGPREQYF. The variable domain in full, completed from reference TRBV7-2 and TRBJ2-7, reads GAGVSQSPSNKVTEKGKDVELRCDPISGHTALYWYRQSLGQGLEFLIYFQGNSAPDKSGLPSDRFSAERTGGSVSTLTIQRTQQEDSAVYLCASSLARAGGPREQYFGPGTRLTVT.